This T cell receptor (beta chain) is drawn from a study of shared clonotypes between healthy human individuals. Findings of the study overall: Having only a few donors restricted how much genetic and exposure-history diversity was captured.

Germline trimming cut 3 bases from V and 7 bases from J; bases unmatched to any gene: 5. Looked up from germline, CDR1 is GTSNPN and CDR2 is SVGIG (reference sequence). The CDR3 extends over 14 amino acids. Samples left unsorted employed some 95 million PBMCs for genomic DNA. Each subset's genomic DNA was shared equally among a number of immunoSEQ plates. It was about 0.3 ug DNA, around 30,000 T cell genomes, that went into each replicate PCR of unsorted PBMC. Data came from immunoSEQ multiplex PCR; TCRdb stores just in-frame clones and leaves some out. The table shows 400,000 to 500,000 clones, with less than 80% occurring only once. This clone has only a few counts. Its antigen is as yet unknown.

The clonotype comes from a woman aged 40 to 55 in good health. Some clones in this sample may be carry-over from other donors' samples. The chain employs TRBV30 and TRBJ2-1, with 11 positions matching TRBD2. Sequenced material: PBMCs. In nucleotides, the CDR3 is TGTGCCTGGAGCTTAGCGGGAGGGTGGAATGAGCAGTTCTTC. Encoded protein: CAWSLAGGWNEQFF.